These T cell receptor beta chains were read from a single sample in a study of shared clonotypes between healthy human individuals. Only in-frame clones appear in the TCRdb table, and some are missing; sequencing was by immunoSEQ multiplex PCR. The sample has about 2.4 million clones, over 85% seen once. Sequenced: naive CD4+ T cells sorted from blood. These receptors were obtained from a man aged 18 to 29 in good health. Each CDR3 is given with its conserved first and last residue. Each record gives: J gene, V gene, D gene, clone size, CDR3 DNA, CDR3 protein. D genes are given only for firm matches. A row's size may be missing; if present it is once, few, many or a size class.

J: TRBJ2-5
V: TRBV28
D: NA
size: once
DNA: TGTGCCAGCACTCTGTCAACAGCGCAAGAGACCCAGTACTTC
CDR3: CASTLSTAQETQYF

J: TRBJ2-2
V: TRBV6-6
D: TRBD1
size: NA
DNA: TGTGCCAGCAGCAGGACAGGAGGAGACACCGGGGAGCTGTTTTTT
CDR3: CASSRTGGDTGELFF

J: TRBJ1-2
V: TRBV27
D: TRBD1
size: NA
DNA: TGTGCCAGCAGTATCTCCGGGACAGGCAACTATGGCTACACCTTC
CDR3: CASSISGTGNYGYTF

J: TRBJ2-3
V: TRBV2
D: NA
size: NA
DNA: TGTGCCAGCAGTGGGCAGGGGCCCGGCACAGATACGCAGTATTTT
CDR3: CASSGQGPGTDTQYF

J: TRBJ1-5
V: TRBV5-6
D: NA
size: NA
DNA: TGTGCCAGCAGCTTGGGTGGGACTGCTAACAACTTTTTGCATCAGCCCCAGCATTTT
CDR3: CASSLGGTANNFLHQPQHF

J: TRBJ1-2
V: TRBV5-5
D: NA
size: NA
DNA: TGTGCCAGCAGTTCCAGGACTAACTATGGCTACACCTTC
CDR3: CASSSRTNYGYTF

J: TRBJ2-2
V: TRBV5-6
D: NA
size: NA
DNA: TGTGCCAGCAGCTTACAGGGTTCTGTCGGGGAGCTGTTTTTT
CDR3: CASSLQGSVGELFF

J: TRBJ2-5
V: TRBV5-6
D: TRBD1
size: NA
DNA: TGTGCCAGCAGCAGGGACAGATTAGGACAAGAGACCCAGTACTTC
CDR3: CASSRDRLGQETQYF

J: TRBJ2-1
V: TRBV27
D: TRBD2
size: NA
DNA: TGTGCCAGCTCTCGAGGCCTAGCGGGGAGTAATGAGCAGTTCTTC
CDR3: CASSRGLAGSNEQFF

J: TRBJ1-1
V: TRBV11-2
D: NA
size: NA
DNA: TGTGCCAGCAGCTTAGGGCGATTGAACACTGAAGCTTTCTTT
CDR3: CASSLGRLNTEAFF

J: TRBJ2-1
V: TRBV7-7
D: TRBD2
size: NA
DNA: TGTGCTAGCAGCTTAAAGGGTCTAGCGGGAGTGAATGAGCAGTTCTTC
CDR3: CASSLKGLAGVNEQFF

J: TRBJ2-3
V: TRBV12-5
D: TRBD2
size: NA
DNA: TGTGCTAGTGGTAGCGGGGGGGGCACAGATACGCAGTATTTT
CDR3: CASGSGGGTDTQYF

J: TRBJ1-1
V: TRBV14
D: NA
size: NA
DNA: TGTGCCAGCAGCCAAGCGGTGGGTACTGAAGCTTTCTTT
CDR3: CASSQAVGTEAFF

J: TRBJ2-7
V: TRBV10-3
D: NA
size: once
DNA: TGTGCCATCAGTGAGGGTAACGAGCAGTACTTC
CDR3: CAISEGNEQYF

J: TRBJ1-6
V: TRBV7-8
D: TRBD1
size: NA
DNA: TGTGCCAGCAGCTTAGAACAGGGGGATAATTCACCCCTCCACTTT
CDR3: CASSLEQGDNSPLHF

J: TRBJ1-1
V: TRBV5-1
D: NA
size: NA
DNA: TGCGCCAGCAGCTTGGCCGAGGGGTTCGAAGCTTTCTTT
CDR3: CASSLAEGFEAFF

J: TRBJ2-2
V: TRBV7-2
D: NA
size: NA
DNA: TGTGCCAGCAGCCCCGGACTATATCAAGCCGGGGAGCTGTTTTTT
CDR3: CASSPGLYQAGELFF